A single sample is the source of the 31 T cell receptor beta chains below, sequenced in a study of human T cells and chemical hapten exposure. Time point in this sample: pre-sensitization, week 0. Treatment of the sample: therapeutic diphenylcyclopropenone sensitization with weekly scalp DPC. MiXCR was run by TCRdb on the RACE reads, yielding one entry per CDR3 protein. The sample lists about 380,000 distinct CDR3 sequences, more than 4.5% occurring once. Sequenced here: whole blood, sampled in connection with sensitization to the hapten diphenylcyclopropenone (DPC). The receptors derive from a woman between 45 and 65 years old with alopecia areata. Some clones in this sample may be carry-over from other donors' samples.

This clonotype was seen ten or more times. The chain carries TRBV27 and TRBJ2-7; 8 bases map to TRBD2. Per the germline V gene, CDR1 is MNHEY and CDR2 is SMNVEV (reference sequence). Trimming removed 6 bases from V and 5 bases from J; junction bases left unmatched: 9. This CDR3 has 14 amino acids. The chain's CDR3 is CASRPAGAVHEQYF. The CDR3 DNA reads as TGTGCCAGCAGACCAGCGGGAGCGGTCCACGAGCAGTACTTC.

The V call is TRBV20-1, the J call TRBJ1-3, with D perhaps TRBD1 (5 bases). Germline V lookup: CDR1 DFQATT, CDR2 SNEGSKA (reference sequence). The CDR3 length is 15 residues. With 0 bases removed from V and 0 bases from J, the gap between germline ends came to 9 bases. This CDR3 is CSARDGGGSGNTIYF. CDR3 DNA: TGCAGTGCTAGAGATGGGGGGGGCTCTGGAAACACCATATATTTT.

The V and J genes are TRBV4-3 and TRBJ1-1; maybe TRBD1 (6 bases). The CDR3 runs 16 residues. CDR1 is LGHNA, CDR2 YSLEER, per germline. Deletions cut 8 bases from V and 3 bases from J, with 22 bases between. Written as DNA, the CDR3 is TGCGCCAGCTCTCCTTTCGGGGGGGCAGAGGACACTGAAGCTTTCTTT. Its protein is CASSPFGGAEDTEAFF.

This clonotype was recorded at least ten times. The chain is built from TRBV2 and TRBJ2-3, with 10 bases matching TRBD1. There are 16 residues in the CDR3. V dropped 3 bases and J dropped 4; count of bases not matched to a gene: 7. Germline assignment: CDR1 SNHLY and CDR2 FYNNEI. The CDR3 loop is CASSDRDRGQADTQYF. CDR3 nucleotide sequence: TGTGCCAGCAGTGACCGCGACAGGGGGCAGGCAGATACGCAGTATTTT.

At least ten counts were recorded for this clonotype. V and J are TRBV3-1 and TRBJ2-3; D may be TRBD1 (6 bases). Germline values: CDR1 LGHDT, CDR2 YNNKEL (reference sequence). The CDR3 contains 16 residues. The germline V and J ends were trimmed by 1 base and 3 bases, with 14 bases remaining between them. CDR3 in DNA: TGTGCCAGCAGCCAAGTGCTCAGGCAGGGGACAGATACGCAGTATTTT. It translates to CASSQVLRQGTDTQYF.

This clonotype was counted many times. The rearrangement links TRBV12-3 or TRBV12-4 to TRBJ1-1; the D gene is possibly TRBD1 (5 bases). The V end was cut by 7 bases, the J end by 5 bases, with 14 bases between. The CDR3 covers 13 residues. CDR3 amino acids: CASTYNEGTEAFF. CDR3 bases: TGTGCCAGCACCTATAACGAGGGGACTGAAGCTTTCTTT.

The table lists this clonotype with many counts. CDR3: CASSLEPGGGNQPQHF. CDR3 DNA: TGCGCCAGCAGCTTGGAACCAGGGGGCGGTAATCAGCCCCAGCATTTT. The chain is built from TRBV5-1 and TRBJ1-5; 8 nucleotides align to TRBD1. This CDR3 has 16 amino acids. In germline, CDR1 is SGHRS, CDR2 YFSETQ. Trimming took 0 bases from V and 4 from J; bases not matched to a gene: 6.

The chain recombines TRBV11-1 with TRBJ1-1; perhaps TRBD1 as D (6 bases). The CDR3 sequence is 13 residues long. From germline, CDR1 is SGHAT and CDR2 FQDESV (reference sequence). The ends were cut back, 3 bases at V and 5 bases at J, with 10 bases in the middle. CDR3 in amino acids: CASSLYRETEAFF. The DNA of the CDR3 is TGTGCCAGCAGCTTGTACAGGGAAACTGAAGCTTTCTTT.

The chain joins TRBV12-3 or TRBV12-4 to TRBJ1-6; 7 bases match TRBD1. CDR3 length: 14 amino acids. The V segment lost 5 bases and the J segment 8 bases; nucleotides outside the gene matches: 6. CDR3 coding DNA: TGTGCCAGCAGTCGCCAGGGGGGTTATTCACCCCTCCACTTT. Translated, it gives CASSRQGGYSPLHF.

Ten or more counts support this clonotype. The chain is built from TRBV19 and TRBJ2-7, with D possibly matching TRBD1 (6 bases). There are 13 residues in the CDR3. Germline V gives CDR1 LNHDA, CDR2 SQIVND (reference sequence). V shed 5 bases and J shed 5 bases, with 13 bases lying between them. CDR3 bases: TGTGCCAGTAGTGCCACAGGGTTCCACGAGCAGTACTTC. It is translated as CASSATGFHEQYF.

The gene calls are TRBV20-1 and TRBJ2-1, with 10 bases identical to TRBD2. Trimming at V came to 5 bases and at J to 5 bases, leaving 6 bases not matched to a gene. CDR3 length: 14 residues. Per germline, CDR1 DFQATT and CDR2 SNEGSKA (reference sequence). CDR3 sequence (DNA): TGCAGTGCTCTCAGCGGGAGGGCCGACAATGAGCAGTTCTTC. Protein: CSALSGRADNEQFF.

Many counts were recorded for this clonotype. The chain joins TRBV6-2 or TRBV6-3 to TRBJ2-7, with 10 bases fitting TRBD2. Germline CDR1 reads MNHEY; CDR2 reads SVGEGT. CDR3 length equals 15 residues. Unmatched junction bases numbered 14, after V lost 8 bases and J lost 7 bases. CDR3 bases: TGTGCCAGCGGGCTAGCGGGAGAAGCACGCGAGGAGCAGTACTTC. As protein: CASGLAGEAREEQYF.

In the case of this clonotype: A read error may produce the germline difference seen at one junction end. The chain links TRBV12-3 or TRBV12-4 to TRBJ2-7, with 9 positions matching TRBD1. The CDR3 runs 12 residues. CDR3 nucleotides: TGTGCCAGCAGTTTTTCCCGGGACAGGGCCAACTTC. This translates into CASSFSRDRANF.

With respect to this clonotype: Being one base from a much bigger clone, this may be a read error. The V gene is TRBV7-7, the J gene TRBJ2-2; D not certain. The germline V gene encodes CDR1 SSHAT and CDR2 FNYEAQ (reference sequence). This CDR3 comprises 14 residues. Trimming removed 6 bases at V and 0 bases at J, with 8 bases between. The chain's CDR3 is CASSFDPNTGELFF. DNA for the CDR3: TGTGCCAGCAGTTTTGACCCGAACACCGGGGAGCTGTTTTTT.

The rearrangement joins TRBV2 to TRBJ1-5, with D tentatively TRBD1 (5 bases). The CDR3 runs to 14 residues. Germline assignment: CDR1 SNHLY and CDR2 FYNNEI. V dropped 3 bases and J dropped 1 base, with 7 bases sitting between them. The CDR3 is CASSETVSNQPQHF. The CDR3, as DNA: TGTGCCAGCAGTGAGACAGTAAGCAATCAGCCCCAGCATTTT.

About this clonotype: This probably arose from a read error, given a far larger clone one base away. The rearrangement uses TRBV6-6 and TRBJ1-1; D is possibly TRBD1 (5 bases). This CDR3 has 13 residues. CDR1 is MNHNY and CDR2 is SVGAGI in the germline V gene (reference sequence). The V and J ends lost 6 bases and 2 bases respectively, with 10 bases between them. CDR3 loop: CASSSGANTEAFF. The CDR3 DNA reads as TGTGCCAGCAGCTCCGGGGCTAACACTGAAGCTTTCTTT.

The V call is TRBV25-1, the J call TRBJ1-1; 7 bases line up with TRBD1. Losses at the gene ends were 6 bases for V and 5 bases for J; bases not matched to a gene: 9. This CDR3 has 14 amino acids. Germline V CDR1 and CDR2: MGHDK, SYGVNS. CDR3 bases: TGTGCCAGCAGGGAGACAGGGCAGATTACTGAAGCTTTCTTT. Protein product: CASRETGQITEAFF.

The gene calls are TRBV12-3 or TRBV12-4 and TRBJ1-1, with TRBD1 matching 9 bases. V dropped 6 bases and J dropped 2; count of bases not matched to a gene: 4. The CDR3 runs 14 residues. CDR3 residues: CASRDRGLNTEAFF. DNA for the CDR3: TGTGCCAGCAGGGACAGGGGATTAAACACTGAAGCTTTCTTT.

The J gene is TRBJ1-1, the V gene TRBV6-2 or TRBV6-3; no firm D call. With 1 base removed from V and 0 bases from J, the gap between germline ends came to 9 bases. The CDR3 loop spans 15 amino acids. CDR1 and CDR2 (germline): MNHEY, SVGEGT. The CDR3 is CASSYFSLMNTEAFF. Written as DNA, the CDR3 is TGTGCCAGCAGTTACTTCTCACTCATGAACACTGAAGCTTTCTTT.

This clonotype was recorded many times. This rearrangement joins TRBV13 to TRBJ2-3; D might be TRBD1 or TRBD2, each matching 6 bases. Trimming took 1 base from V and 4 from J, leaving 15 bases between them. The CDR3 has 16 residues. Germline V lookup: CDR1 PRHDT, CDR2 FYEKMQ (reference sequence). The chain's CDR3 is CASSLVEGGVADTQYF. As DNA, the CDR3 is TGTGCCAGCAGCTTAGTAGAGGGGGGAGTCGCAGATACGCAGTATTTT. Together with reference TRBV13 and TRBJ2-3, the CDR3 gives the full variable domain: AAGVIQSPRHLIKEKRETATLKCYPIPRHDTVYWYQQGPGQDPQFLISFYEKMQSDKGSIPDRFSAQQFSDYHSELNMSSLELGDSALYFCASSLVEGGVADTQYFGPGTRLTVL.

The sample holds many counts of this clonotype. The chain links TRBV6-1 to TRBJ1-3; D is ambiguous. Trimming stripped 8 bases from V and 0 bases from J, with 11 bases between. The CDR3 loop spans 14 amino acids. Germline V gives CDR1 MNHNS, CDR2 SASEGT. The CDR3 protein is CASLERASGNTIYF. CDR3 nucleotide sequence: TGTGCCAGCTTGGAGAGGGCCTCTGGAAACACCATATATTTT.

This clonotype came up many times. This chain joins TRBV7-2 and TRBJ2-3, with 10 bases fitting TRBD1. CDR3 length equals 17 residues. V lost 4 bases to trimming and J lost 1 base; unmatched junction nucleotides: 8. Germline V gives CDR1 SGHTA, CDR2 FQGNSA. The DNA of the CDR3 is TGTGCCAGCAGCTATCGACAGGGGGCGAGGGGCACAGATACGCAGTATTTT. Its protein is CASSYRQGARGTDTQYF.

This clonotype has just a few counts. The chain has TRBV9 and TRBJ1-1; tentative D call: TRBD1 (6 bases). V gave up 3 bases and J gave up 6 bases, with 15 bases separating them. The CDR3 spans 14 residues. Germline V gives CDR1 SGDLS, CDR2 YYNGEE. Written as DNA, the CDR3 is TGTGCCAGCAGCGACTACCCAGGGGACCCTGAAGCTTTCTTT. Its protein is CASSDYPGDPEAFF.

This clonotype appeared a few times. The rearrangement joins TRBV6-2 or TRBV6-3 to TRBJ1-5; D might be TRBD1 (5 bases). V dropped 10 bases and J dropped 4 bases, with 14 bases sitting between them. The CDR3 runs 13 residues. Germline V gene lookup returns CDR1 MNHEY and CDR2 SVGEGT. CDR3 DNA: TGTGCCACCCTGGACATGGAAAATCAGCCCCAGCATTTT. This encodes CATLDMENQPQHF.

In this sample, this clonotype turned up many times. The chain is built from TRBV20-1 and TRBJ1-2; 10 nucleotides agree with TRBD1. From germline, CDR1 is DFQATT and CDR2 SNEGSKA (reference sequence). The CDR3 totals 13 residues. V was clipped by 3 bases and J by 7 bases; unmatched bases: 5. Written as DNA, the CDR3 is TGCAGTGCTAGCCGACAGGGGGCCCCTGGCTACACCTTC. This encodes CSASRQGAPGYTF.

This chain uses TRBV18 with TRBJ1-4; 7 positions match TRBD1. Per germline, CDR1 KGHSH and CDR2 LQKENI. The CDR3 is 14 residues long. V gave up 6 bases and J gave up 5 bases; unmatched junction bases: 6. CDR3: CASSFRDSNEKLFF. Here the CDR3 DNA reads TGTGCCAGCTCCTTCCGGGACAGCAATGAAAAACTGTTTTTT.

This clonotype turned up a few times. V gene TRBV27 combines with J gene TRBJ2-7; D is possibly TRBD1 or TRBD2 (6 bases each). Germline V gives CDR1 MNHEY, CDR2 SMNVEV (reference sequence). The CDR3 extends over 14 amino acids. Trimming left V 3 bases short and J 2 bases short, with 11 bases between. DNA of the CDR3: TGTGCCAGCAGTTTGAGGGGGGTCGCCTACGAGCAGTACTTC. The encoded protein is CASSLRGVAYEQYF.

This clonotype was seen only a few times. This chain joins TRBV6-2 or TRBV6-3 and TRBJ2-1; no clear D gene. The germline CDR1 and CDR2 sequences are MNHEY and SVGEGT. The length of the CDR3 is 13 residues. Trimming took off 5 bases at V and 6 bases at J, with 11 bases between the two ends. CDR3 DNA sequence: TGTGCCAGCAGTACCGCGTTCCGCAATGAGCAGTTCTTC. It translates to CASSTAFRNEQFF.

The chain is built from TRBV6-1 and TRBJ2-2; D could derive from TRBD1 or TRBD2 (5 bases each). Between the trimmed V and J ends, which lost 1 base and 1 base, there was a span of 13 bases. The germline V gene encodes CDR1 MNHNS and CDR2 SASEGT. The CDR3 sequence is 17 residues long. CDR3 sequence (DNA): TGTGCCAGCAGTGAAGAGGGGCAGGGAGAGAACACCGGGGAGCTGTTTTTT. Its translation is CASSEEGQGENTGELFF.

This clonotype was seen ten or more times. V is TRBV7-9 and J is TRBJ1-1; no reliable D call. The CDR3 is 13 residues long. With 1 base removed from V and 4 bases from J, the gap between germline ends came to 7 bases. In germline, CDR1 is SEHNR, CDR2 FQNEAQ (reference sequence). The CDR3 nucleotides read TGTGCCAGCAGCTTAGTTCCGGCCACTGAAGCTTTCTTT. It yields the protein CASSLVPATEAFF.

This clonotype showed up just a few times. V gene TRBV29-1 combines with J gene TRBJ2-7, with 7 bases that match TRBD2. Germline CDR1 SQVTM, CDR2 ANQGSEA. The CDR3 totals 13 residues. V dropped 5 bases and J dropped 2; count of bases not matched to a gene: 6. The CDR3 is CSVLGGGPYEQYF. The CDR3 DNA follows: TGCAGCGTTTTGGGCGGGGGACCCTACGAGCAGTACTTC.